One and the same sample provided the 14 T cell receptor beta chains below, sequenced in a study of OX40 agonist ivuxolimab in advanced cancers. Libraries were made using the immunoSEQ multiplex PCR assay. The table comes from immuneACCESS by way of TCRdb, which keeps in-frame sequences with V and J called. Part of the clones is missing from these tables; in studies checked, under half for an unresolved V gene and the rest for unknown reasons. In all, the sample holds 70,000 to 80,000 clones, and approximately 84% of those were seen once. 15% to 20% of the sample rests with the top ten. This specimen was CD4+ or CD8+ T cells sorted from blood, taken in a trial of the OX40 agonist ivuxolimab. The receptors come from an adult with an advanced solid tumor such as melanoma, head and neck, liver or kidney cancer.

The chain links TRBV7-2 to TRBJ2-4, with 10 bases aligning to TRBD1. Per germline, CDR1 SGHTA and CDR2 FQGNSA. There are 14 residues in the CDR3. Trimming at V came to 4 bases and at J to 8 bases, leaving 5 bases not matched to a gene. The CDR3 DNA reads as TGTGCCAGCAGCTCGGACAGGGGGGCGGACATTCAGTACTTC. This encodes CASSSDRGADIQYF.

V and J are TRBV7-9 and TRBJ2-6; 9 bases match TRBD1. Germline V lookup: CDR1 SEHNR, CDR2 FQNEAQ (reference sequence). This CDR3 comprises 19 residues. The junction had 13 bases not matched to a gene; V was cut back by 5 bases and J by 2 bases. The DNA for the CDR3 is TGTGCCAGCAGCCCCCTCTCTAAGGGGACAGGGACTGGGGCCAACGTCCTGACTTTC. This translates into CASSPLSKGTGTGANVLTF.

The V gene is TRBV11-1, the J gene TRBJ1-5, with D tentatively TRBD1 (5 bases). Germline lookup yields CDR1 SGHAT and CDR2 FQDESV (reference sequence). V lost 5 bases and J 0 bases, leaving 17 bases between the germline ends. The CDR3 has 17 amino acids. CDR3 DNA sequence: TGTGCCAGCAGCCAAGATAGAGGGGCAGGTAGCAATCAGCCCCAGCATTTT. Encoded protein: CASSQDRGAGSNQPQHF.

The chain combines TRBV6-1 with TRBJ1-2; TRBD1 is a possible D gene (6 bases). V lost 10 bases and J lost 4, with 19 bases in between. This CDR3 has 14 amino acids. The V gene's germline CDR1 is MNHNS and CDR2 SASEGT. CDR3 in DNA: TGTGCCACCTCACCGGCTGGGGGCATCTATGGCTACACCTTC. Protein: CATSPAGGIYGYTF.

This clone was seen a single time. The chain links TRBV21-1 to TRBJ1-3; no DNA check was done on the table's D call, TRBD1. TRBV21-1 is a pseudogene. There are 18 residues in the CDR3. CDR3 sequence: CASSKEGAPRPYPNTIYF. CDR3 DNA sequence: TGTGCCAGCAGCAAAGAAGGGGCCCCGCGTCCCTACCCAAACACCATATATTTT.

This clone was seen a few times. The DNA of the CDR3 is TGTGCCAGTAGTATAAACCGGGGCGACATTCAGTACTTC. Its translation is CASSINRGDIQYF. The V gene is TRBV19, the J gene TRBJ2-4; D may correspond to TRBD1 or TRBD2 (5 bases each). The germline CDR1 and CDR2 sequences are LNHDA and SQIVND (reference sequence). The CDR3 is made up of 13 amino acids. Deletions cut 2 bases from V and 8 bases from J, with 10 bases between. Together with reference TRBV19 and TRBJ2-4, the CDR3 gives the full variable domain: DGGITQSPKYLFRKEGQNVTLSCEQNLNHDAMYWYRQDPGQGLRLIYYSQIVNDFQKGDIAEGYSVSREKKESFPLTVTSAQKNPTAFYLCASSINRGDIQYFGAGTRLSVL.

This clone was seen a handful of times. The chain combines TRBV5-1 with TRBJ2-5; 8 bases line up with TRBD1. The CDR3 covers 13 residues. With V trimmed by 4 bases and J by 5 bases, 4 bases remained unmatched. The V gene's germline CDR1 is SGHRS and CDR2 YFSETQ. The CDR3 protein is CASSRNRGETQYF. For the CDR3, the DNA is TGCGCCAGCAGCAGGAACAGGGGGGAGACCCAGTACTTC.

The gene calls are TRBV27 and TRBJ2-7; maybe TRBD2 (6 bases). V dropped 5 bases and J dropped 4 bases, with 15 bases sitting between them. Looked up from germline, CDR1 is MNHEY and CDR2 is SMNVEV (reference sequence). The CDR3 has 14 amino acids. The CDR3 region has the DNA TGTGCCAGCAGTCCCATTGGGACTCGGTACGAGCAGTACTTC. Translation gives CASSPIGTRYEQYF.

This sequence joins TRBV4-2 and TRBJ2-1, with TRBD2 identical over 9 bases. CDR3 length: 18 residues. After removal of 0 bases from V and 2 bases from J, the junction contained 8 bases not matched to a gene. In germline, CDR1 is LGHNA, CDR2 YNFKEQ. The CDR3 spells CASSQDPVAGVTYNEQFF. In DNA form, the CDR3 reads TGTGCCAGCAGCCAAGATCCGGTAGCGGGAGTAACCTACAATGAGCAGTTCTTC.

J is TRBJ1-1 and V is TRBV29-1; 7 bases are a match to TRBD1. This CDR3 has 13 residues. Trimming at V came to 8 bases and at J to 4 bases, leaving 10 bases not matched to a gene. Germline V gene sequence: CDR1 SQVTM, CDR2 ANQGSEA. DNA for the CDR3: TGCAGCACCCGACAGGGAGGGAGCACTGAAGCTTTCTTT. Encoded protein: CSTRQGGSTEAFF. The entire variable domain, with the rest obtained from reference TRBV29-1 and TRBJ1-1, is as follows: SAVISQKPSRDICQRGTSLTIQCQVDSQVTMMFWYRQQPGQSLTLIATANQGSEATYESGFVIDKFPISRPNLTFSTLTVSNMSPEDSSIYLCSTRQGGSTEAFFGQGTRLTVV.

This chain uses TRBV15 with TRBJ2-3; 9 bases line up with TRBD2. The V gene's germline CDR1 is LNHNV and CDR2 YYDKDF (reference sequence). V trimming: 1 base; J trimming: 2 bases; junction bases outside the gene matches: 4. The CDR3 sequence is 16 residues long. The CDR3 is CATSRAAGGPTDTQYF. In DNA form, the CDR3 reads TGTGCCACCAGCAGAGCGGCGGGAGGGCCCACAGATACGCAGTATTTT.

The CDR3 DNA reads as TGTGCCAGCATCCCTGCGGGGATCGGGCCCCAGCATTTT. This translates into CASIPAGIGPQHF. The chain carries TRBV28 and TRBJ1-5; D ambiguous. The CDR3 loop spans 13 amino acids. CDR1 is MDHEN and CDR2 is SYDVKM in the germline V gene. V dropped 7 bases and J dropped 9 bases, with 16 bases sitting between them.

The chain couples TRBV2 to TRBJ2-7; the match to TRBD2 covers 7 bases. This CDR3 comprises 12 residues. With 6 bases clipped from V and 7 bases from J, the junction kept 6 bases outside the gene matches. Germline loops: CDR1 SNHLY, CDR2 FYNNEI. The CDR3: CASRGDYNEQYF. DNA of the CDR3: TGTGCCAGCAGGGGGGACTATAATGAGCAGTACTTC.

V is TRBV19 and J is TRBJ2-3; D is perhaps TRBD1 (5 bases). The germline V and J ends were trimmed by 10 bases and 8 bases, with 22 bases remaining between them. In germline, CDR1 is LNHDA, CDR2 SQIVND (reference sequence). The CDR3 totals 14 residues. This CDR3 is CATEDRVGPGTQYF. CDR3 sequence (DNA): TGTGCCACGGAAGACAGAGTTGGGCCGGGTACGCAGTATTTT.